This T cell receptor beta chain was sequenced during a study of metastatic and nonmetastatic thyroid tumors. In the study overall: Across blood and tumor or nodule tissue, repertoires from malignant and benign thyroid patients were compared with one another.

This CDR3 contains 11 residues. Per the germline V gene, CDR1 is MNHEY and CDR2 is SVGEGT. Trimming left V 3 bases short and J 9 bases short, with 8 bases between. TCRdb redid the clone calls on the PCR reads using MiXCR. The sample lists about 69,000 clones, 12% to 15% occurring once. Treatment of any kind had been given to no patient before thyroid surgery. This clonotype was obtained from a male donor with papillary thyroid cancer or a benign thyroid nodule (not recorded which). Some clones in this sample may be carry-over from other donors' samples. This chain joins TRBV6-2 or TRBV6-3 and TRBJ1-1; TRBD1 might be the D (5 bases). The sample was blood. The CDR3 region has the DNA TGTGCCAGCAGTTATGGGGCCCAAGCTTTCTTT. Translated, it gives CASSYGAQAFF.